This T cell receptor beta chain stems from a study of T-cell memory formation after mild COVID-19. MiXCR, run by TCRdb on the 5' RACE reads, gives a single entry per CDR3 protein. Among hundreds of thousands of distinct CDR3 sequences, around 17% were seen once, and the ten largest hold approximately 12%. This CDR3 comprises 16 residues. V dropped 1 base and J dropped 7; count of bases not matched to a gene: 10. The germline V gene encodes CDR1 SGHNT and CDR2 YENEEA. The table lists this clonotype with a few counts. The source is an adult woman who had mild COVID-19 (a few samples of this study predate the infection). Cell type and time point are not known. The chain carries TRBV11-3 and TRBJ1-2; 9 nucleotides line up with TRBD1. Sequenced sample: PBMCs or a T cell subset sorted from them (not recorded which). CDR3 DNA: TGTGCCAGCAGCTTAGGGCTGTTACGGACAGGGGCTGGCTACACCTTC. Translation gives CASSLGLLRTGAGYTF.